These T cell receptor beta chains were read from a single sample in a study of blood T cell repertoires in COVID-19. Clones were read by immunoSEQ multiplex PCR, and TCRdb kept only the in-frame ones, dropping some. The sample lists 400,000 or so clones, around 90% occurring once. Input material: PBMCs or T cells enriched from blood (not recorded which). All receptors come from a woman in her 40s with acute COVID-19. The CDR3 runs from the conserved cysteine through the conserved F or W. The D gene is left open where the match is weak. Part of the rows lack a size; the others show once, few, many or a class for expanded clones.

-	-	TRBV5-5	TRBJ2-2	TGTGCCAGCAGCTTGAGACACCCGAACACCGGGGAGCTGTTTTTT	CASSLRHPNTGELFF
-	-	TRBV12-3/TRBV12-4	TRBJ1-1	TGTGCCAGCAGACGACAGAACACTGAAGCTTTCTTT	CASRRQNTEAFF
-	-	TRBV30	TRBJ2-7	TGTGCCTGGAGTGTAGTATCCGGCGAGCAGTACTTC	CAWSVVSGEQYF
TRBD1	-	TRBV2	TRBJ2-6	TGTGCCAGCAGTGATGACAGGGTTTCTGGGGCCAACGTCCTGACTTTC	CASSDDRVSGANVLTF
-	-	TRBV6-5	TRBJ1-2	TGTGCCAGCAGCGACCGACGGGGTAACTATGGCTACACCTTC	CASSDRRGNYGYTF
TRBD1	few	TRBV5-1	TRBJ2-3	TGCGCCAGCAGCTTAGACAGGGGTAGCGCAGATACGCAGTATTTT	CASSLDRGSADTQYF
TRBD1	few	TRBV19	TRBJ1-1	TGTGCCAGTACCTTGACAGGGGACCCTGAAGCTTTCTTT	CASTLTGDPEAFF
TRBD1	-	TRBV3-1/TRBV3-2	TRBJ2-1	TGTGCCAGCAGCGGAGGAGGGACGGGACAGGGGGATGAGCAGTTCTTC	CASSGGGTGQGDEQFF
TRBD1	-	TRBV6-5	TRBJ1-3	TGTGCCAGCACCTTACAGGGGAACTCTGGAAACACCATATATTTT	CASTLQGNSGNTIYF
-	-	TRBV6-5	TRBJ1-1	TGTGCCAGCAGTTACTCGACTTTTCGGGAAGCTTTCTTT	CASSYSTFREAFF
-	-	TRBV3-1/TRBV3-2	TRBJ2-7	TGTGCCAGCAGCCAGGGCCTTGGGGAGCAGTACTTC	CASSQGLGEQYF
-	-	TRBV28	TRBJ1-2	TGTGCCAGCAGTCTATCCGGGGTCAACTATGGCTACACCTTC	CASSLSGVNYGYTF
-	few	TRBV19	TRBJ1-5	TGTGCCACCGTTCCTACAGGGAGGGGGTATCGTGGCAATCAGCCCCAGCATTTT	CATVPTGRGYRGNQPQHF
TRBD1	-	TRBV6-4	TRBJ2-2	TGTGCCAGCAGTGACACGCCGGGACAGGGCACCGGGGAGCTGTTTTTT	CASSDTPGQGTGELFF
TRBD1	-	TRBV9	TRBJ2-7	TGTGCCAGCAGCGTAGGGGGGACAGGGGTCTACGAGCAGTACTTC	CASSVGGTGVYEQYF
TRBD2	-	TRBV6-5	TRBJ2-3	TGTGCCAGCAGGACTAGCGGGGCCCGCTATACGCAGTATTTT	CASRTSGARYTQYF
-	-	TRBV9	TRBJ2-1	TGTGCCAGCAGCGCCTCCGGGGTTGCGAATGAGCAGTTCTTC	CASSASGVANEQFF
TRBD1	-	TRBV9	TRBJ2-2	TGTGCCAGCAGCGTCTTCGGACAGGGGGCGTACACCGGGGAGCTGTTTTTT	CASSVFGQGAYTGELFF
-	once	TRBV29-1	TRBJ2-1	TGCAGCGTTTCCGACAGTTTTGGGAATGAGCAGTTCTTC	CSVSDSFGNEQFF
-	-	TRBV7-9	TRBJ2-6	TGTGCGGCGGAACGGGGCTCTGGGGCCAACGTCCTGACTTTC	CAAERGSGANVLTF
-	-	TRBV27	TRBJ1-2	TGTGCCAGCAGTTCAGTCAGTCGGGGGGTTTATGGCTACACCTTC	CASSSVSRGVYGYTF
-	few	TRBV5-4	TRBJ1-5	TGTGCCAGCAGCTTGGTGGGGGCTGGTCAGCCCCAGCATTTT	CASSLVGAGQPQHF
-	-	TRBV5-1	TRBJ2-7	TGCGCCAGCAGCTCCGGGGGTTGGGGTGTCGAGCAGTACTTC	CASSSGGWGVEQYF
TRBD1	-	TRBV18	TRBJ1-1	TGTGCCAGCTCACCGGGACAGGGGCGGGACACTGAAGCTTTCTTT	CASSPGQGRDTEAFF
-	-	TRBV30	TRBJ2-2	TGTGCCTGGAGTGTATTGGCCGCCACCGGGGAGCTGTTTTTT	CAWSVLAATGELFF
-	-	TRBV9	TRBJ1-4	TGTGCCAGCAACCCCGGAGACCCCGCGGAAAAACTGTTTTTT	CASNPGDPAEKLFF
-	-	TRBV19	TRBJ2-1	TGTGCCAGTAGTGGAGGGACAGTCGGCCCCAATGAGCAGTTCTTC	CASSGGTVGPNEQFF
TRBD1	-	TRBV19	TRBJ1-1	TGTGCCAGTAGTTCAATAGGTAACAGGGGGAACACTGAAGCTTTCTTT	CASSSIGNRGNTEAFF
-	-	TRBV4-2	TRBJ2-5	TGTGCCAGCAGCCAAGAGCGGGGGCCGGGGACCCAGTACTTC	CASSQERGPGTQYF
-	-	TRBV2	TRBJ1-4	TGTGCCAGCGGGCAGGGAGGTGAAAAACTGTTTTTT	CASGQGGEKLFF
TRBD2	-	TRBV7-9	TRBJ2-3	TGTGCCAGCAGCTTAGCATTGGGGAGGGCGGATACGCAGTATTTT	CASSLALGRADTQYF
-	-	TRBV15	TRBJ1-2	TGTGCCACCAGCAGGGGACTCCGTTCTAACTATGGCTACACCTTC	CATSRGLRSNYGYTF
TRBD1	-	TRBV19	TRBJ1-2	TGTGCCAGTAGTATATCGGGACAGGGCTATGGCTACACCTTC	CASSISGQGYGYTF
TRBD1	-	TRBV6-5	TRBJ2-7	TGTGCCAGCAGCCCCTACAGGGGCTACGAGCAGTACTTC	CASSPYRGYEQYF
-	-	TRBV27	TRBJ2-2	TGTGCCAGCAGTCTGTCGAACACCGGGGAGCTGTTTTTT	CASSLSNTGELFF
-	-	TRBV27	TRBJ1-2	TGTGCCAGCAGTTTCGACAGGTCCCCTTGGTATGGCTACACCTTC	CASSFDRSPWYGYTF
-	-	TRBV12-3/TRBV12-4	TRBJ1-1	TGTGCCAGCAGTGCACAGAGAGCAAAAGCTTTCTTT	CASSAQRAKAFF
TRBD1	-	TRBV3-1/TRBV3-2	TRBJ1-6	TGTGCCAGCAGCCATGGGACAGGGTCGATAGGTTCACCCCTCCACTTT	CASSHGTGSIGSPLHF
-	-	TRBV5-4	TRBJ1-2	TGTGCCAGCAGCTTCGGAGGACAGAGCGATTTCGGTGGCTACACCTTC	CASSFGGQSDFGGYTF
-	-	TRBV2	TRBJ1-2	TGTGCCAGCAGTGAGAGGCCGAACTATGGCTACACCTTC	CASSERPNYGYTF
TRBD1	-	TRBV19	TRBJ2-3	TGTGCCAGTAGTCCTCTCGAGGGGACAGGGGGCACAGATACGCAGTATTTT	CASSPLEGTGGTDTQYF
-	-	TRBV5-1	TRBJ1-4	TGCGCCAGCAGCTTGGGGGCAGGCGAAAAACTGTTTTTT	CASSLGAGEKLFF
-	-	TRBV2	TRBJ2-1	TGTGCCAGCAGTGTACGGCAGGGGACGGGGTTGAATGAGCAGTTCTTC	CASSVRQGTGLNEQFF
TRBD2	once	TRBV4-2	TRBJ2-3	TGTGCCAGCAGCCAACGGCGGGGGGCTACAGATACGCAGTATTTT	CASSQRRGATDTQYF
-	-	TRBV7-9	TRBJ1-2	TGTGCCAGCAGCCCCCTCGGAGGGAACTATGGCTACACCTTC	CASSPLGGNYGYTF
TRBD2	-	TRBV9	TRBJ2-4	TGTGCCAGCACCCCCGGTGGGCGGGGGGGGAACATTCAGTACTTC	CASTPGGRGGNIQYF
TRBD1	-	TRBV5-6	TRBJ1-1	TGTGCCAGCAGCTTAACTGAGGGACAGGGAATTTTCACTGAAGCTTTCTTT	CASSLTEGQGIFTEAFF
TRBD1	-	TRBV27	TRBJ1-2	TGTGCCAGCAGTTCGTCGTCAGGGGGCCATTTTGGCTACACCTTC	CASSSSSGGHFGYTF
TRBD2	-	TRBV19	TRBJ2-3	TGTGCCAGTAGTGATAGACTAGCGGGGGACACAGATACGCAGTATTTT	CASSDRLAGDTDTQYF
-	-	TRBV23-1	TRBJ1-2	TGCGCCAGCAGTCAATTTAGCCCTACGCCCCGGCCTTATGGCTACACCTTC	CASSQFSPTPRPYGYTF
TRBD1	-	TRBV11-1	TRBJ2-7	TGTGCCAGCAGCTCCCCCTGGCAGGGGGTATCCTACGAGCAGTACTTC	CASSSPWQGVSYEQYF
-	-	TRBV19	TRBJ2-1	TGTGCCAGCTCCGGGACTCCTTACAATGAGCAGTTCTTC	CASSGTPYNEQFF